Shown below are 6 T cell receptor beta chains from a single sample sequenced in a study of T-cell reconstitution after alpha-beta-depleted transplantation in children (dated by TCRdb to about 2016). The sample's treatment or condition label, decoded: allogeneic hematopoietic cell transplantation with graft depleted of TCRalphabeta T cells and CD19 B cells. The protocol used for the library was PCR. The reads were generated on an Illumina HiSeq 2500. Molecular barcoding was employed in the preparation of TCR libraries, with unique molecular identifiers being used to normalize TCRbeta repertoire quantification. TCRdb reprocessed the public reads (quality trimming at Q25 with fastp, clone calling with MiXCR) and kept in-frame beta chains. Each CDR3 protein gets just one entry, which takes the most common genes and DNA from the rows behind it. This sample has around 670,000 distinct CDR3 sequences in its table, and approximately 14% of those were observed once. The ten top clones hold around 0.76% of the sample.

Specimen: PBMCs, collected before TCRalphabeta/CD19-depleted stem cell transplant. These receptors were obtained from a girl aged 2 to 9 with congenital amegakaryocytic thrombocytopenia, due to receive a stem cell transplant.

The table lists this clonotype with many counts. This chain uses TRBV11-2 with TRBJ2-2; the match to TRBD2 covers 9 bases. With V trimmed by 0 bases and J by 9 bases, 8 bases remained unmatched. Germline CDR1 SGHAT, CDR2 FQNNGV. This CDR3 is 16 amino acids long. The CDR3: CASSLDLAGSFRELFF. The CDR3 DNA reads TGTGCCAGCAGCTTAGATCTAGCGGGGTCCTTCCGGGAGCTGTTTTTT.

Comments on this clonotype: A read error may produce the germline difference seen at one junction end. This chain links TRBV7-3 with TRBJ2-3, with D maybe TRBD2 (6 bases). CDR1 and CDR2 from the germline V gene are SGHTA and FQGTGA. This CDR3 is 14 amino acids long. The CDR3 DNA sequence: TGTGCCTGCAGCCTGCTAGCGCGCACAGATACGCAGTATTTT. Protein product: CACSLLARTDTQYF.

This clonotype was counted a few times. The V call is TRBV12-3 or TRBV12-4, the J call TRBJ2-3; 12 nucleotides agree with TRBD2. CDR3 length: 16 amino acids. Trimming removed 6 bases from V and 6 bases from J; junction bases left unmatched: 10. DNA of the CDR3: TGTGCCAGCAGCCCTAGCGGGAGGGCCTGGCCGGATACGCAGTATTTT. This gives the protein CASSPSGRAWPDTQYF.

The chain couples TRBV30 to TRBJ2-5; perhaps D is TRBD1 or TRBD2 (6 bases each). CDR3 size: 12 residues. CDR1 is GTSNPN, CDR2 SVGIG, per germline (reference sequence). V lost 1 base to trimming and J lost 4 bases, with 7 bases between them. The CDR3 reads CAWSEGGETQYF. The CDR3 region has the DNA TGTGCCTGGAGTGAGGGGGGAGAGACCCAGTACTTC.

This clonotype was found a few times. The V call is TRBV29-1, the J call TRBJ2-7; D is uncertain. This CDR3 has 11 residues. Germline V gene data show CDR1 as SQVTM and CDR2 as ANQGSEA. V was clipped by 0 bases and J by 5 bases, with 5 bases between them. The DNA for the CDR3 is TGCAGCGTTGAAGAGGGCCACGAGCAGTACTTC. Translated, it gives CSVEEGHEQYF.

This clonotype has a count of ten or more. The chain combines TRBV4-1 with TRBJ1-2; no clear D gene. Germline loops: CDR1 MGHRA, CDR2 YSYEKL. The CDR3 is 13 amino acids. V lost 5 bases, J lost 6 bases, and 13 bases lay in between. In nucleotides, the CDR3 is TGCGCCAGCAGCTCCGACCACAGAGATGGCTACACCTTC. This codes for CASSSDHRDGYTF.